The 18 T cell receptor beta chains presented below share a single source sample, sequenced in a study of T cells in Graves' hyperthyroidism and ophthalmopathy. TCR beta CDR3 sequences were amplified from RNA transcripts. An initial round of RT-PCR targeting the TCR CDR3 relied on the HTBI primer set. TCRdb called the multiplex PCR reads again in MiXCR, with one record for every CDR3 protein. The data hold approximately 560,000 distinct CDR3 sequences, with 15% to 19% observed a single time. The sequencing sample was made of blood. These receptors were obtained from a woman under 40 with Graves' hyperthyroidism.

This clonotype was recorded many times. The V and J genes are TRBV12-3 or TRBV12-4 and TRBJ2-5; the match to TRBD2 covers 8 bases. The CDR3 is 17 amino acids. The junction had 12 bases not matched to a gene; V was cut back by 1 base and J by 5 bases. The CDR3 DNA sequence: TGTGCCAGCAGTTTAGGTGGGGTTAGCGGGATTTCGGAGACCCAGTACTTC. Protein product: CASSLGGVSGISETQYF.

The sample holds many counts of this clonotype. The CDR3 loop is CASSQRGTGANVLTF. For the CDR3, the DNA is TGTGCCAGCAGCCAACGAGGGACTGGGGCCAACGTCCTGACTTTC. V and J are TRBV7-3 and TRBJ2-6; possible D gene TRBD2, 5 bases. V was shortened by 5 bases and J by 2 bases, with 10 bases between the two germline ends. Germline CDR1 and CDR2: SGHTA and FQGTGA. This CDR3 comprises 15 residues.

The genes are TRBV30 and TRBJ1-4, with 11 bases identical to TRBD1. CDR1 is GTSNPN, CDR2 SVGIG, per germline (reference sequence). This CDR3 comprises 17 residues. The V segment lost 6 bases and the J segment 0 bases; nucleotides outside the gene matches: 9. The CDR3: CACRRTGGSATNEKLFF. The CDR3 nucleotides are TGTGCCTGCCGTAGGACAGGGGGCTCTGCAACTAATGAAAAACTGTTTTTT.

The chain carries TRBV5-7 and TRBJ2-2, with 9 nucleotides matching TRBD1. TRBV5-7 is treated as an ORF (open reading frame) with a function not yet certain. This CDR3 is built from 15 residues. The trim removed 3 bases at V and 0 bases at J, leaving 0 bases unmatched. CDR3 amino acids: CASSWDRANTGELFF. CDR3 coding DNA: TGTGCCAGCAGCTGGGACAGGGCGAACACCGGGGAGCTGTTTTTT.

This clonotype was detected a few times. The gene calls are TRBV7-6 and TRBJ1-1, with D perhaps matching TRBD1 (5 bases). The V end was cut by 4 bases, the J end by 6 bases, with 18 bases between. CDR1 is SGHVS, CDR2 FNYEAQ, per germline. This CDR3 spans 15 amino acids. As DNA, the CDR3 is TGTGCCAGCAGCTCGATCCTAGCAGGGAGCGCTGAAGCTTTCTTT. Translating gives CASSSILAGSAEAFF.

This clonotype was seen only a few times. The chain carries TRBV6-1 and TRBJ1-5; 9 nucleotides line up with TRBD1. The CDR3 has 15 residues. Germline V gives CDR1 MNHNS, CDR2 SASEGT. V lost 4 bases and J lost 5; bases outside the gene matches: 6. Here the CDR3 DNA reads TGTGCCAGCAGTGGACAGGGACAGGGCTATCAGCCCCAGCATTTT. Its translation: CASSGQGQGYQPQHF.

As to this clonotype: Being one base from a much bigger clone, this may be a read error. The V and J genes are TRBV5-5 and TRBJ2-7; 9 bases agree with TRBD1. The CDR3 totals 16 residues. Trimming cost V 3 bases and J 1 base; bases outside gene matches: 8. CDR1 is SGHKS, CDR2 YYEKEE, per germline (reference sequence). The DNA for the CDR3 is TGTGCCAGCAGCTCTTCCGGGACAGGGATATCCTACGAGCAGTACTTC. Its protein product is CASSSSGTGISYEQYF.

This clonotype has only a few counts. J is TRBJ2-2 and V is TRBV19, with 12 positions matching TRBD2. V was pared by 4 bases and J by 6 bases, with 9 bases of the junction left unmatched. The V gene's germline CDR1 is LNHDA and CDR2 SQIVND (reference sequence). The CDR3 runs 17 residues. This CDR3 is CASSTRLAGALPGELFF. CDR3 coding DNA: TGTGCCAGTAGTACAAGACTAGCGGGAGCGTTGCCCGGGGAGCTGTTTTTT.

This clonotype was detected many times. This chain connects TRBV14 to TRBJ2-7; TRBD1 is a possible D gene (6 bases). Germline CDR1 SGHDN, CDR2 FVKESK. CDR3 length equals 14 residues. The V end lost 1 base, the J end lost 7 bases, and 14 bases lay between the germline ends. This CDR3 reads CASSQALGAGEQYF. Here the CDR3 DNA reads TGTGCCAGCAGCCAAGCCCTGGGGGCTGGGGAGCAGTACTTC. The full variable domain, with the rest looked up from reference TRBV14 and TRBJ2-7, is EAGVTQFPSHSVIEKGQTVTLRCDPISGHDNLYWYRRVMGKEIKFLLHFVKESKQDESGMPNNRFLAERTGGTYSTLKVQPAELEDSGVYFCASSQALGAGEQYFGPGTRLTVT.

This clonotype was recorded many times. This sequence joins TRBV2 and TRBJ2-1, with TRBD2 matching 8 bases. With 6 bases clipped from V and 6 bases from J, the junction kept 1 base outside the gene matches. The CDR3 extends over 12 amino acids. The V gene's germline CDR1 is SNHLY and CDR2 FYNNEI. CDR3 region: CASRGLGNEQFF. Written as DNA, the CDR3 is TGTGCCAGCAGGGGACTAGGCAATGAGCAGTTCTTC.

This chain links TRBV5-1 with TRBJ2-3, with 7 nucleotides matching TRBD2. Germline values: CDR1 SGHRS, CDR2 YFSETQ. CDR3 length: 16 residues. V lost 0 bases to trimming and J lost 1 base; unmatched junction nucleotides: 5. The CDR3 DNA is TGCGCCAGCAGCTTGGTAGCGACTAGCCGCACAGATACGCAGTATTTT. Amino acid sequence: CASSLVATSRTDTQYF.

This chain links TRBV27 with TRBJ1-5; no firm D call. From germline, CDR1 is MNHEY and CDR2 SMNVEV (reference sequence). V lost 5 bases and J lost 4, with 12 bases in between. This CDR3 has 14 amino acids. CDR3 nucleotides: TGTGCCAGCAGTCCAAATCTGCGGAATCAGCCCCAGCATTTT. Amino acid sequence: CASSPNLRNQPQHF.

In its sample, this clonotype was seen many times. The CDR3 loop is CATSARGMGQINTGELFF. The CDR3 region has the DNA TGTGCCACCAGTGCCCGTGGTATGGGACAGATAAACACCGGGGAGCTGTTTTTT. The genes are TRBV24-1 and TRBJ2-2; TRBD1 matches 7 bases. With 5 bases clipped from V and 2 bases from J, the junction kept 13 bases outside the gene matches. Germline V gene lookup returns CDR1 KGHDR and CDR2 SFDVKD. This CDR3 is 18 amino acids long.

The sample holds a few counts of this clonotype. The V gene is TRBV5-1, the J gene TRBJ1-2; D unclear. The CDR3 has 15 residues. Germline lookup yields CDR1 SGHRS and CDR2 YFSETQ. Trimming pared 0 bases from V and 4 bases from J, leaving 13 bases between. CDR3 in amino acids: CASSLATGAGYGYTF. CDR3 nucleotides: TGCGCCAGCAGCTTGGCCACGGGCGCTGGCTATGGCTACACCTTC.

This clonotype was seen many times. The J gene is TRBJ2-3, the V gene TRBV20-1, with 9 bases that match TRBD2. Germline lookup yields CDR1 DFQATT and CDR2 SNEGSKA (reference sequence). Losses at the gene ends were 1 base for V and 8 bases for J; bases not matched to a gene: 13. The CDR3 is 16 amino acids. For the CDR3, the DNA is TGCAGTGCTAGAGTAGGGTCTAGCGGGACGCCCAGTACGCAGTATTTT. This sequence encodes CSARVGSSGTPSTQYF.

This clonotype was seen more than once but under ten times. The chain joins TRBV7-3 to TRBJ2-1; maybe TRBD2 (5 bases). Germline V gene sequence: CDR1 SGHTA, CDR2 FQGTGA. This CDR3 region has 15 residues. V shed 1 base and J shed 7 bases, with 14 bases lying between them. This CDR3 reads CASSLMALSGNEQFF. In nucleotides, the CDR3 is TGTGCCAGCAGCTTAATGGCCCTGTCGGGGAATGAGCAGTTCTTC.

This clonotype came up many times. The chain uses TRBV20-1 and TRBJ2-3; D is undetermined. Germline V gives CDR1 DFQATT, CDR2 SNEGSKA (reference sequence). The germline V and J ends were trimmed by 1 base and 2 bases, with 7 bases remaining between them. This CDR3 comprises 13 residues. CDR3 in amino acids: CSARAPDTDTQYF. The CDR3 DNA is TGCAGTGCTAGAGCGCCAGACACAGATACGCAGTATTTT.

This clonotype was detected only a few times. The chain couples TRBV5-1 to TRBJ2-1, with 11 bases matching TRBD2. The V and J ends lost 4 bases and 9 bases, in that order; junction bases with no gene match: 18. Germline V CDR1 and CDR2: SGHRS, YFSETQ. The CDR3 sequence is 18 residues long. The CDR3 loop is CASSLRGGSGRAQVEQFF. DNA of the CDR3: TGCGCCAGCAGCCTTCGTGGGGGTAGCGGGAGGGCCCAGGTTGAGCAGTTCTTC. Together with reference TRBV5-1 and TRBJ2-1, the CDR3 gives the full variable domain: KAGVTQTPRYLIKTRGQQVTLSCSPISGHRSVSWYQQTPGQGLQFLFEYFSETQRNKGNFPGRFSGRQFSNSRSEMNVSTLELGDSALYLCASSLRGGSGRAQVEQFFGPGTRLTVL.